The 18 T cell receptor beta chains below all came from one sample that was sequenced in a study of blood T cell repertoires in COVID-19. TCRdb's copy holds only in-frame clones and misses some; the assay was immunoSEQ multiplex PCR. Of more than 95,000 clones in the sample, over 75% were seen once. The sequenced sample consisted of peripheral blood. All receptors come from a human donor in a cohort sampled during active COVID-19.

The chain employs TRBV7-6 and TRBJ2-5; tentative D call: TRBD1 (6 bases). The CDR3 contains 12 residues. Trimming cost V 5 bases and J 5 bases, with 9 bases left between them. Looked up from germline, CDR1 is SGHVS and CDR2 is FNYEAQ. In DNA, the CDR3 is TGTGCCAGCAGCCCGAGGGGGGAGACCCAGTACTTC. Translation: CASSPRGETQYF.

The V and J genes are TRBV4-2 and TRBJ2-1, with 9 bases that match TRBD2. With V trimmed by 0 bases and J by 8 bases, 5 bases remained unmatched. This CDR3 is 15 amino acids long. CDR1 is LGHNA and CDR2 is YNFKEQ in the germline V gene. The CDR3 reads CASSQDGLAGYEQFF. The DNA for the CDR3 is TGTGCCAGCAGCCAAGATGGGCTAGCGGGGTATGAGCAGTTCTTC.

The chain joins TRBV29-1 to TRBJ2-1; TRBD1 aligns across 7 bases. CDR3 length: 14 amino acids. The ends lost 3 bases at V and 5 bases at J; junction bases unmatched: 7. The germline V gene encodes CDR1 SQVTM and CDR2 ANQGSEA. CDR3 nucleotide sequence: TGCAGCGTTGATAAGGGGGCCGGTAACAATGAGCAGTTCTTC. It encodes CSVDKGAGNNEQFF.

The chain is built from TRBV7-2 and TRBJ1-2, with D tentatively TRBD1 (5 bases). Trimming removed 3 bases from V and 0 bases from J, with 8 bases in between. There are 14 residues in the CDR3. Germline-derived CDR1 and CDR2 are SGHTA and FQGNSA. The CDR3 loop is CASSFGGSNYGYTF. CDR3 coding DNA: TGTGCCAGCAGCTTCGGGGGATCTAACTATGGCTACACCTTC. The full variable domain, in which reference TRBV7-2 and TRBJ1-2 provide the parts outside the CDR3, is GAGVSQSPSNKVTEKGKDVELRCDPISGHTALYWYRQSLGQGLEFLIYFQGNSAPDKSGLPSDRFSAERTGGSVSTLTIQRTQQEDSAVYLCASSFGGSNYGYTFGSGTRLTVV.

The V call is TRBV7-2, the J call TRBJ1-3; tentative D call: TRBD1 (6 bases). The germline CDR1 and CDR2 sequences are SGHTA and FQGNSA. Between the trimmed V and J ends, which lost 2 bases and 1 base, there was a span of 12 bases. This CDR3 comprises 16 residues. The CDR3 spells CASSLRLTGSGNTIYF. CDR3 sequence (DNA): TGTGCCAGCAGCTTACGTTTAACAGGGTCTGGAAACACCATATATTTT.

The chain carries TRBV7-9 and TRBJ2-2; D might be TRBD1 (5 bases). This CDR3 is 13 amino acids long. V lost 6 bases to trimming and J lost 4 bases, with 9 bases between them. Looked up from germline, CDR1 is SEHNR and CDR2 is FQNEAQ (reference sequence). CDR3 protein: CASRTDLTGELFF. The CDR3 DNA follows: TGTGCCAGCAGGACAGACCTCACCGGGGAGCTGTTTTTT.

The genes are TRBV27 and TRBJ2-1, with 7 bases matching TRBD2. Germline CDR1 and CDR2: MNHEY and SMNVEV (reference sequence). The CDR3 is made up of 15 amino acids. V dropped 5 bases and J dropped 7; count of bases not matched to a gene: 11. CDR3 nucleotide sequence: TGTGCCAGCAGTCCCCTCGCGGGAGTTAAGAATGAGCAGTTCTTC. This gives the protein CASSPLAGVKNEQFF.

CDR3 protein: CASSPGQGNTEAFF. The CDR3 coding sequence is TGCGCCAGCAGCCCCGGACAGGGAAACACTGAAGCTTTCTTT. The chain couples TRBV5-1 to TRBJ1-1, with 8 bases identical to TRBD1. V dropped 4 bases and J dropped 2; count of bases not matched to a gene: 4. CDR3 length: 14 residues. Germline CDR1 and CDR2: SGHRS and YFSETQ.

The chain links TRBV29-1 to TRBJ2-3, with 11 bases aligning to TRBD2. The junction had 4 bases not matched to a gene; V was cut back by 0 bases and J by 2 bases. Looked up from germline, CDR1 is SQVTM and CDR2 is ANQGSEA. The CDR3 is 16 amino acids. The CDR3 sequence: CSVEDGTSGATDTQYF. The CDR3 DNA follows: TGCAGCGTTGAAGATGGGACTAGCGGAGCCACAGATACGCAGTATTTT.

The chain links TRBV25-1 to TRBJ2-7; D gene unclear. The V end lost 8 bases, the J end lost 1 base, and 12 bases lay between the germline ends. This CDR3 has 13 residues. Germline lookup yields CDR1 MGHDK and CDR2 SYGVNS. The chain's CDR3 is CASVSTSSYEQYF. CDR3 DNA: TGTGCCAGCGTCAGTACCAGTTCCTACGAGCAGTACTTC.

The genes are TRBV7-6 and TRBJ1-1; D unresolved. With 5 bases removed from V and 4 bases from J, the gap between germline ends came to 8 bases. The CDR3 is made up of 12 amino acids. Germline CDR1 reads SGHVS; CDR2 reads FNYEAQ. The CDR3 DNA sequence: TGTGCCAGCAGCCCCGGGTTCACTGAAGCTTTCTTT. Amino acid sequence: CASSPGFTEAFF.

This chain uses TRBV12-3 or TRBV12-4 with TRBJ1-5, with D possibly matching TRBD1 (5 bases). The CDR3 runs 13 residues. V was pared by 6 bases and J by 3 bases, with 9 bases between. CDR3 residues: CASRRRDNQPQHF. CDR3 sequence (DNA): TGTGCCAGCAGGCGCAGGGACAATCAGCCCCAGCATTTT.

The rearrangement joins TRBV4-1 to TRBJ2-1; 8 bases fit TRBD2. The germline V gene encodes CDR1 MGHRA and CDR2 YSYEKL. The V and J ends lost 4 bases and 3 bases, in that order; junction bases with no gene match: 8. The CDR3 consists of 16 residues. Here the CDR3 reads CASSRVSSGDYNEQFF. CDR3 nucleotide sequence: TGCGCCAGCAGCCGAGTAAGTAGCGGGGACTACAATGAGCAGTTCTTC.

In this sample, this clone turned up a few times. V usage is TRBV6-6 and J usage is TRBJ2-7; 8 bases match TRBD1. Germline V CDR1 and CDR2: MNHNY, SVGAGI (reference sequence). This CDR3 spans 14 amino acids. The V and J ends lost 8 bases and 3 bases, in that order; junction bases with no gene match: 9. The DNA for the CDR3 is TGTGCCAGCTCAACAGACAGGGGTGGCTACGAGCAGTACTTC. The encoded protein is CASSTDRGGYEQYF.

V usage is TRBV7-9 and J usage is TRBJ1-2; 10 bases fit TRBD1. In germline, CDR1 is SEHNR, CDR2 FQNEAQ (reference sequence). With V trimmed by 4 bases and J by 8 bases, 4 bases remained unmatched. This CDR3 region has 13 residues. CDR3 sequence (DNA): TGTGCCAGCAGCTCGACAGGGGGCCTGGGCTACACCTTC. Amino acids: CASSSTGGLGYTF.

This chain joins TRBV19 and TRBJ1-6; TRBD1 is a possible D gene (5 bases). This CDR3 comprises 14 residues. V lost 3 bases to trimming and J lost 8 bases, with 11 bases between them. CDR1 and CDR2 from the germline V gene are LNHDA and SQIVND (reference sequence). CDR3 protein: CASSMVGVDSPLHF. CDR3 nucleotide sequence: TGTGCCAGTAGTATGGTAGGGGTTGATTCACCCCTCCACTTT.

V is TRBV7-6 and J is TRBJ2-5, with TRBD2 matching 8 bases. The ends lost 5 bases at V and 6 bases at J; junction bases unmatched: 26. Germline assignment: CDR1 SGHVS and CDR2 FNYEAQ. The length of the CDR3 is 20 residues. The DNA for the CDR3 is TGTGCCAGCAGCCCGCACACGACTAGCGCGGACCTGGGGCCGGGGAAGACCCAGTACTTC. This gives the protein CASSPHTTSADLGPGKTQYF.

The rearrangement links TRBV5-5 to TRBJ2-7, with 7 bases aligning to TRBD2. CDR1 and CDR2 (germline): SGHKS, YYEKEE (reference sequence). Trimming took 2 bases from V and 2 from J; bases not matched to a gene: 7. The CDR3 sequence is 15 residues long. CDR3: CASSFLAAVPYEQYF. The CDR3 region has the DNA TGTGCCAGCAGCTTCCTAGCGGCGGTCCCCTACGAGCAGTACTTC.